Listed below are T cell receptor beta chains from one sample, sequenced in a study of blood T cell repertoires in COVID-19. Produced via immunoSEQ multiplex PCR; TCRdb's table is partial and in-frame only. Of 410,000 or so clones detected, 75% to 90% appear once; the ten largest clones hold approximately 1.5%. Material: peripheral blood. The receptors were gathered from a woman aged 40-49 years with COVID-19, enrolled during active disease. CDR3s include the opening cysteine and the closing phenylalanine or tryptophan. D genes are given only for firm matches. Size values are once, few and many counts, or a class for expanded clones, and some rows have none.

clone_size | j_call | d_call | v_call | cdr3_aa | cdr3_nt
. | TRBJ2-5 | TRBD2 | TRBV2 | CASSREGGEETQYF | TGTGCCAGCAGCCGGGAGGGGGGTGAAGAGACCCAGTACTTC
. | TRBJ1-6 | . | TRBV27 | CASSRTWDIRNNSPLHF | TGTGCCAGCAGTCGGACCTGGGACATCCGGAATAATTCACCCCTCCACTTT
many | TRBJ1-2 | TRBD1 | TRBV7-2 | CASSPRTGTYGYTF | TGTGCCAGCAGCCCTAGGACAGGGACCTATGGCTACACCTTC
. | TRBJ1-2 | . | TRBV7-6 | CASSSLLEGNYGYTF | TGTGCCAGCAGCTCCCTCCTGGAGGGAAACTATGGCTACACCTTC
few | TRBJ2-3 | TRBD2 | TRBV11-2 | CASSLAAGGSRTSTDTQYF | TGTGCCAGCAGCTTAGCAGCGGGGGGGAGCCGGACTAGCACAGATACGCAGTATTTT
. | TRBJ1-4 | TRBD1 | TRBV7-9 | CASSPRRPRDSSGRIELFF | TGTGCCAGCAGCCCCCGGCGGCCCCGGGACAGCAGTGGGAGAATCGAACTGTTTTTT
. | TRBJ2-2 | . | TRBV11-3 | CASSLGSGSGELFF | TGTGCCAGCAGCTTAGGGTCGGGGTCCGGGGAGCTGTTTTTT
. | TRBJ1-3 | TRBD1 | TRBV6-6 | CASDRAGGISGNTIYF | TGTGCCAGCGACAGGGCAGGGGGAATCTCTGGAAACACCATATATTTT
. | TRBJ2-7 | . | TRBV5-1 | CASSLAPGGIVHEQYF | TGCGCCAGCAGCTTGGCCCCCGGGGGAATTGTCCACGAGCAGTACTTC
. | TRBJ2-5 | TRBD1 | TRBV11-2 | CASSPGDRLYQETQYF | TGTGCCAGCAGCCCGGGGGACAGGTTGTACCAAGAGACCCAGTACTTC
. | TRBJ1-1 | TRBD1 | TRBV5-8 | CASSDDRVKNTEAFF | TGTGCCAGCAGCGATGACAGGGTGAAGAACACTGAAGCTTTCTTT
once | TRBJ2-7 | . | TRBV7-6 | CASSLAREETYEQYF | TGTGCCAGCAGCTTAGCGAGGGAGGAGACCTACGAGCAGTACTTC
few | TRBJ1-1 | TRBD1 | TRBV28 | CASSLTGDTEAFF | TGTGCCAGCAGTTTGACAGGGGACACTGAAGCTTTCTTT
. | TRBJ1-1 | . | TRBV28 | CASSLGRTMNTEAFF | TGTGCCAGCAGTTTGGGTCGTACTATGAACACTGAAGCTTTCTTT
few | TRBJ1-4 | TRBD1 | TRBV27 | CASSLRDRAEKLFF | TGTGCCAGCAGTTTAAGGGACAGGGCGGAAAAACTGTTTTTT
. | TRBJ1-2 | TRBD1 | TRBV6-5 | CASSFGQAVTF | TGTGCCAGCAGTTTCGGACAGGCCGTCACCTTC
. | TRBJ1-5 | . | TRBV27 | CASRRGNQPQHF | TGTGCCAGCAGACGAGGCAATCAGCCCCAGCATTTT
. | TRBJ1-4 | . | TRBV4-3 | CASSLDRSSAEKLFF | TGCGCCAGCAGCCTAGACAGGTCCTCGGCTGAAAAACTGTTTTTT
once | TRBJ2-6 | . | TRBV6-2/TRBV6-3 | CASSLMASGANVLTF | TGTGCCAGCAGTTTGATGGCCTCTGGGGCCAACGTCCTGACTTTC
. | TRBJ1-4 | TRBD1 | TRBV2 | CASSAGGPTNEKLFF | TGTGCCAGCAGCGCAGGGGGCCCAACTAATGAAAAACTGTTTTTT
. | TRBJ2-1 | TRBD2 | TRBV14 | CASSPQSGLETNEQFF | TGTGCCAGCAGCCCTCAGAGCGGACTAGAGACCAATGAGCAGTTCTTC
. | TRBJ1-5 | . | TRBV6-1 | CASSEAGGNNQPQHF | TGTGCCAGCAGTGAAGCGGGGGGGAACAATCAGCCCCAGCATTTT
. | TRBJ1-4 | . | TRBV4-3 | CASSQFYVRRKMQKLFF | TGCGCCAGCAGCCAATTTTACGTGCGCAGGAAAATGCAAAAACTGTTTTTT
. | TRBJ2-1 | TRBD2 | TRBV5-6 | CASSRGGRSVYNEQFF | TGTGCCAGCAGCCGGGGGGGACGCTCTGTATACAATGAGCAGTTCTTC
. | TRBJ1-3 | . | TRBV19 | CASISQGPRNTIYF | TGTGCCAGTATTTCCCAGGGCCCTCGGAACACCATATATTTT
. | TRBJ2-7 | . | TRBV29-1 | CSVYEGAVNYEQYF | TGCAGCGTTTACGAGGGCGCCGTAAACTACGAGCAGTACTTC